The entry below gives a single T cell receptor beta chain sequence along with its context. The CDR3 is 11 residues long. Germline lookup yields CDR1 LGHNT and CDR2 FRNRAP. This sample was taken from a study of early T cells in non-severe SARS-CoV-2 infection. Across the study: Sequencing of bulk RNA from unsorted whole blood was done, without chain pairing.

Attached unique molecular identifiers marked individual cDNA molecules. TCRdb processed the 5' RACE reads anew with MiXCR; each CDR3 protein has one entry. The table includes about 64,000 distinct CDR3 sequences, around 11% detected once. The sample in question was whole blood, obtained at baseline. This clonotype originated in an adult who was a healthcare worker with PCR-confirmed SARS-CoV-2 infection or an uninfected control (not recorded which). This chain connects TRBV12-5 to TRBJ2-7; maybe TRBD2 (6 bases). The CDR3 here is CAEGGDHEQYF. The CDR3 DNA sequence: TGTGCCGAAGGAGGGGACCACGAGCAGTACTTC.